This T cell receptor (beta chain) was recorded in a study of chemoradiotherapy in HPV16-positive cancers. About the research overall: Candidate HPV-specific clones and shared TCR motifs came from a couple of HPV16-positive patients. Overall study findings and caveats: For HPV16-positive patients, expanding HPV-responsive T cells associated with longer recurrence-free survival.

Produced via immunoSEQ multiplex PCR; TCRdb's table is partial and in-frame only. The data contain thousands of clones, roughly nine tenths of them seen just once; the ten biggest clones take up roughly 10%. Repertoires were sampled repeatedly during chemoradiotherapy. A remark on this clone: The antigen is unknown.

The sequence came from a human donor with HPV-associated anogenital cancer. The material was tumor tissue, obtained from a patient who underwent chemoradiotherapy.

The CDR3 loop is CASSFAGVSEQYF. The CDR3 region has the DNA TGTGCCAGCAGTTTCGCAGGGGTGAGCGAGCAGTACTTC. V and J are TRBV27 and TRBJ2-7; D possibly corresponds to TRBD1 (6 bases). V was clipped by 3 bases and J by 6 bases, with 12 bases between them. This CDR3 region has 13 residues. The germline V gene has CDR1 MNHEY and CDR2 SMNVEV (reference sequence).